A selection of T cell receptor beta chains follows, all from one sample in a study of shared clonotypes between healthy human individuals. The table came from immunoSEQ multiplex PCR; TCRdb's copy has only in-frame clones and leaves some out. This table has under 750,000 clones, 72% appearing once. Sequencing was done on a sample of memory CD4+ T cells sorted from blood. These receptors all stem from a young woman in good health. The CDR3 runs from the conserved cysteine through the conserved F or W. Fields, in order: D gene, J gene, clone size, V gene, CDR3 protein, CDR3 DNA. D genes are given only for firm matches. Clone size appears in some rows only: once, few, many, or a class for an expanded clone.

D: NA; J: TRBJ2-5; size: NA; V: TRBV5-1; CDR3: CASSLDAVGETQYF; DNA: TGCGCCAGCAGCTTGGATGCGGTTGGAGAGACCCAGTACTTC
D: NA; J: TRBJ2-2; size: NA; V: TRBV5-1; CDR3: CATESGDANTGELFF; DNA: TGCGCCACCGAAAGCGGAGACGCGAACACCGGGGAGCTGTTTTTT
D: TRBD2; J: TRBJ2-5; size: NA; V: TRBV5-1; CDR3: CASSPGGRSGQTQYF; DNA: TGCGCCAGCAGCCCGGGAGGGCGGAGCGGACAGACCCAGTACTTC
D: TRBD2; J: TRBJ2-3; size: NA; V: TRBV29-1; CDR3: CSVEGRLAGDTQYF; DNA: TGCAGCGTTGAAGGGAGACTAGCGGGAGATACGCAGTATTTT
D: NA; J: TRBJ2-7; size: NA; V: TRBV5-4; CDR3: CASATGPPLLEQYF; DNA: TGTGCCAGCGCTACGGGACCGCCCTTGCTCGAGCAGTACTTC
D: TRBD2; J: TRBJ2-2; size: NA; V: TRBV19; CDR3: CASTDRTSGSLAGELFF; DNA: TGTGCCAGTACTGATCGGACTAGCGGGAGCCTAGCCGGGGAGCTGTTTTTT
D: TRBD2; J: TRBJ2-1; size: NA; V: TRBV5-1; CDR3: CASSLSGRGNEQFF; DNA: TGCGCCAGCAGCCTTAGCGGGAGAGGTAATGAGCAGTTCTTC
D: TRBD2; J: TRBJ2-7; size: NA; V: TRBV7-9; CDR3: CASSLIATSGRKSYEQYF; DNA: TGTGCCAGCAGCTTAATTGCGACTAGCGGGAGGAAGTCCTACGAGCAGTACTTC
D: NA; J: TRBJ2-7; size: many; V: TRBV6-1; CDR3: CASSELGGADQYF; DNA: TGTGCCAGCAGTGAATTGGGGGGAGCGGATCAGTACTTC
D: TRBD1; J: TRBJ2-3; size: NA; V: TRBV5-1; CDR3: CASSLGQGADTQYF; DNA: TGCGCCAGCAGCTTGGGGCAGGGGGCAGATACGCAGTATTTT
D: NA; J: TRBJ2-1; size: NA; V: TRBV15; CDR3: CATSRVGVGEQFF; DNA: TGTGCCACCAGCAGAGTTGGGGTAGGTGAGCAGTTCTTC
D: NA; J: TRBJ2-1; size: NA; V: TRBV5-1; CDR3: CASRRDTSGEQFF; DNA: TGCGCCAGCAGGAGGGACACGTCCGGTGAGCAGTTCTTC
D: TRBD1; J: TRBJ1-2; size: NA; V: TRBV5-1; CDR3: CASSLAGGGGNYGYTF; DNA: TGCGCCAGCAGCTTGGCAGGGGGCGGCGGAAACTATGGCTACACCTTC
D: NA; J: TRBJ1-1; size: few; V: TRBV18; CDR3: CASSPSTGLNTEAFF; DNA: TGTGCCAGCTCACCATCCACGGGGCTGAACACTGAAGCTTTCTTT
D: NA; J: TRBJ2-3; size: NA; V: TRBV7-9; CDR3: CASSINSKDTQYF; DNA: TGTGCCAGCAGCATAAATTCGAAGGATACGCAGTATTTT
D: NA; J: TRBJ1-1; size: NA; V: TRBV28; CDR3: CASSPSSTGSSEAFF; DNA: TGTGCCAGCAGTCCGTCCTCTACAGGTAGCTCTGAAGCTTTCTTT
D: NA; J: TRBJ2-7; size: NA; V: TRBV7-8; CDR3: CASSRTPRLEQYF; DNA: TGTGCCAGCAGCAGGACCCCCCGGCTCGAGCAGTACTTC
D: NA; J: TRBJ1-2; size: NA; V: TRBV25-1; CDR3: CASSESGFYGYTF; DNA: TGTGCCAGCAGTGAATCTGGATTCTATGGCTACACCTTC
D: NA; J: TRBJ1-5; size: NA; V: TRBV6-5; CDR3: CASSPGQVSQPQHF; DNA: TGTGCCAGCAGCCCCGGACAAGTCAGCCAGCCCCAGCATTTT
D: NA; J: TRBJ1-2; size: NA; V: TRBV28; CDR3: CASRQASNYGYTF; DNA: TGTGCCAGTAGACAGGCATCTAACTATGGCTACACCTTC
D: NA; J: TRBJ2-7; size: NA; V: TRBV7-9; CDR3: CASSLFYEQYF; DNA: TGTGCCAGCAGCTTATTTTACGAGCAGTACTTC
D: NA; J: TRBJ2-1; size: few; V: TRBV19; CDR3: CASSILATTTYNEQFF; DNA: TGTGCCAGTAGTATTTTGGCTACAACGACCTACAATGAGCAGTTCTTC
D: NA; J: TRBJ2-1; size: NA; V: TRBV5-8; CDR3: CASSLTTNSDYYNEQFF; DNA: TGTGCCAGCAGCTTGACTACTAATAGCGACTACTACAATGAGCAGTTCTTC
D: TRBD1; J: TRBJ1-4; size: few; V: TRBV28; CDR3: CASSTNRGLGEKLFF; DNA: TGTGCCAGCAGCACGAACAGGGGGTTGGGAGAAAAACTGTTTTTT
D: TRBD2; J: TRBJ2-7; size: NA; V: TRBV25-1; CDR3: CASSDRSGSSYEQYF; DNA: TGTGCCAGCAGTGATCGTAGCGGGAGCTCCTACGAGCAGTACTTC
D: NA; J: TRBJ1-1; size: NA; V: TRBV6-5; CDR3: CASSPRPAAGTEAFF; DNA: TGTGCCAGCAGCCCAAGACCCGCGGCGGGCACTGAAGCTTTCTTT
D: TRBD1; J: TRBJ1-1; size: NA; V: TRBV25-1; CDR3: CASSISGGMGEAFF; DNA: TGTGCCAGCAGTATATCAGGGGGAATGGGCGAAGCTTTCTTT
D: NA; J: TRBJ1-5; size: NA; V: TRBV18; CDR3: CASSSQAQNQPQHF; DNA: TGTGCCAGCTCTAGTCAGGCTCAGAATCAGCCCCAGCATTTT
D: NA; J: TRBJ1-1; size: few; V: TRBV7-8; CDR3: CASSPNLGTNTEAFF; DNA: TGTGCCAGCAGCCCCAATCTCGGAACGAACACTGAAGCTTTCTTT
D: NA; J: TRBJ2-1; size: NA; V: TRBV25-1; CDR3: CASSESEGSSYNEQFF; DNA: TGTGCCAGCAGTGAATCCGAAGGCAGCTCCTACAATGAGCAGTTCTTC
D: NA; J: TRBJ1-5; size: once; V: TRBV11-3; CDR3: CASSTNVNQPQHF; DNA: TGTGCCAGCAGCACTAATGTCAATCAGCCCCAGCATTTT
D: NA; J: TRBJ1-5; size: few; V: TRBV7-9; CDR3: CASSLGRDSNQPQHF; DNA: TGTGCCAGCAGCTTAGGCAGGGATAGCAATCAGCCCCAGCATTTT
D: NA; J: TRBJ1-1; size: NA; V: TRBV18; CDR3: CASSPNRDTEAFF; DNA: TGTGCCAGCTCACCGAATCGGGACACTGAAGCTTTCTTT
D: NA; J: TRBJ1-4; size: once; V: TRBV29-1; CDR3: CSVEGEGRKLFF; DNA: TGCAGCGTTGAAGGGGAGGGGCGAAAACTGTTTTTT
D: NA; J: TRBJ2-3; size: NA; V: TRBV7-9; CDR3: CASSLGSTGPDTQYF; DNA: TGTGCCAGCAGCTTGGGGAGCACAGGACCAGATACGCAGTATTTT
D: NA; J: TRBJ2-5; size: NA; V: TRBV5-8; CDR3: CASSLAAVQTQYF; DNA: TGTGCCAGCAGCTTGGCAGCAGTGCAGACCCAGTACTTC
D: NA; J: TRBJ2-4; size: NA; V: TRBV5-4; CDR3: CASSLAGVKNIQYF; DNA: TGTGCCAGCAGCTTGGCTGGGGTCAAAAACATTCAGTACTTC
D: TRBD1; J: TRBJ1-5; size: NA; V: TRBV2; CDR3: CASSTGGRQPQHF; DNA: TGTGCCAGCAGCACAGGGGGCCGTCAGCCCCAGCATTTT
D: TRBD1; J: TRBJ1-2; size: few; V: TRBV5-4; CDR3: CASSLDDRGGYGYTF; DNA: TGTGCCAGCAGCTTGGATGACAGGGGGGGCTATGGCTACACCTTC
D: NA; J: TRBJ2-2; size: NA; V: TRBV11-2; CDR3: CASSLGAWGTGELFF; DNA: TGTGCCAGCAGCTTAGGAGCGTGGGGCACCGGGGAGCTGTTTTTT
D: NA; J: TRBJ2-2; size: few; V: TRBV16; CDR3: CASSLDSNTGELFF; DNA: TGTGCCAGCAGCCTCGACTCAAACACCGGGGAGCTGTTTTTT